This T cell receptor beta chain is drawn from a study of response to subunit inactivated influenza vaccine. Whole-study results and caveats: New T cells are recruited in small numbers by each seasonal influenza vaccination, according to the authors' suggestion.

CDR1 and CDR2 (germline): SGHDN, FVKESK. The length of the CDR3 is 19 residues. Trimming shortened V by 3 bases and J by 0 bases, and 21 bases separated the two germline ends. One entry per CDR3 protein results from TCRdb running MiXCR on the RT-PCR reads. Here the sample spans roughly 570,000 distinct CDR3 sequences, 14% being singletons. In regard to this clonotype: Its specificity is not known.

This receptor was obtained from a man between 45 and 60 years old who received an inactivated influenza vaccine. The starting material was PBMCs from blood, obtained approximately 12 days after vaccination. The rearrangement joins TRBV14 to TRBJ2-1; D tentatively fits TRBD1 or TRBD2 (5 bases each). CDR3 sequence (DNA): TGTGCCAGCAGCCACCCCGGGACGAGGTTCTTGAGCTCCTACAATGAGCAGTTCTTC. This gives the protein CASSHPGTRFLSSYNEQFF.